This T cell receptor beta chain came from a study of vaccination and CD4 T cells after COVID-19. Overall study context: At a median roughly 70 days (range 14 to 241) after dose two, post-vaccine samples were obtained. Study conclusions and caveats: Convalescent patients showed a median around 85% of reactive clones that were seen only post-vaccination.

Looked up from germline, CDR1 is LNHDA and CDR2 is SQIVND (reference sequence). CDR3 length equals 13 residues. Germline trimming cut 5 bases from V and 5 bases from J; bases unmatched to any gene: 5. Treatment denoted: approximately nine-day PBMC culture with coronavirus spike peptide pools or control peptides (ViraFEST assay). In the ViraFEST assay, peptide-pool expansion preceded TCR sequencing of expanded clonotypes. This clonotype was observed a few times. Its target is unknown. Sequencing of cultured CD4+ T cell DNA used the Oncomine TCR Beta short-read assay. Genomic DNA extraction was carried out from cultured CD4+ T cells. MiXCR was run by TCRdb on the PCR reads, yielding one entry per CDR3 protein. Of roughly 23,000 distinct CDR3 sequences in the sample, around two thirds are singletons; the top ten hold roughly 22%.

The sample was CD4+ T cells from blood, cultured in vitro, taken after SARS-CoV-2 vaccination. The clonotype originates from a human donor who received a COVID-19 vaccine. The V and J genes are TRBV19 and TRBJ2-5; 7 bases are shared with TRBD1. CDR3 protein: CASSGNRGETQYF. The CDR3 DNA follows: TGTGCCAGTAGTGGAAACAGGGGTGAGACCCAGTACTTC. Full variable domain (outside the CDR3, taken from reference TRBV19 and TRBJ2-5): DGGITQSPKYLFRKEGQNVTLSCEQNLNHDAMYWYRQDPGQGLRLIYYSQIVNDFQKGDIAEGYSVSREKKESFPLTVTSAQKNPTAFYLCASSGNRGETQYFGPGTRLLVL.